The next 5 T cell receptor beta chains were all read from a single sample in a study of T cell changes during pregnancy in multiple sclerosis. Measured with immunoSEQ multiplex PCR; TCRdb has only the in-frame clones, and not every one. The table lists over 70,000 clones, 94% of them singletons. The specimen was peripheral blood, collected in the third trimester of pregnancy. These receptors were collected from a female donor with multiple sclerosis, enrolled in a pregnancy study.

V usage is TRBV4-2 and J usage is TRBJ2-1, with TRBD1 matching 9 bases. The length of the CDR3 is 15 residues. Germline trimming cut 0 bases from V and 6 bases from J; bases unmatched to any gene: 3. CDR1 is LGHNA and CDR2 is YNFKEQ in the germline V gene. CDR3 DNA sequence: TGTGCCAGCAGCCAAGAGGGGACAGGGTCCAATGAGCAGTTCTTC. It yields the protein CASSQEGTGSNEQFF.

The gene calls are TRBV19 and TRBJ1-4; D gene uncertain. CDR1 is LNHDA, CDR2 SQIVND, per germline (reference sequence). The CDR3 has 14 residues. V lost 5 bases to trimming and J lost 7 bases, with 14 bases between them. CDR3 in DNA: TGTGCCAGTAGTCCCCGCAGGTTCGGTGAAAAACTGTTTTTT. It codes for CASSPRRFGEKLFF.

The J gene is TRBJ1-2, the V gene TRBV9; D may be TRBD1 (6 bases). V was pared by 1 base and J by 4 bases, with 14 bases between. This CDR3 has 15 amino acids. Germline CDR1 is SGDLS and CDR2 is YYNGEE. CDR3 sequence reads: CASSVSGTPSYGYTF. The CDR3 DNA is TGTGCCAGCAGCGTATCCGGGACACCCTCCTATGGCTACACCTTC.

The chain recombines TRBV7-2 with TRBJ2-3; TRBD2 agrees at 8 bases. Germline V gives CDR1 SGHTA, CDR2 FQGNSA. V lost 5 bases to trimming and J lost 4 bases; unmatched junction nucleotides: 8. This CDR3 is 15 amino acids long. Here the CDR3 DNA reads TGTGCCAGCAGCAAGTCCCGGGGGGGGGCAGATACGCAGTATTTT. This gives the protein CASSKSRGGADTQYF.

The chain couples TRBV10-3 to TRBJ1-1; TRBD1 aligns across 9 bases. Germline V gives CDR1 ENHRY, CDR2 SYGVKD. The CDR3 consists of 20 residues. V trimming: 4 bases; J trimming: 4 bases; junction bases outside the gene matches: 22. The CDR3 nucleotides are TGTGCCATCAGTGCCTCGGACCCTAAGACCCGGGACAGGGAGGTCACTGAAGCTTTCTTT. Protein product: CAISASDPKTRDREVTEAFF.